The present entry profiles one T cell receptor (beta chain) with its context. The method was immunoSEQ multiplex PCR; TCRdb's version includes in-frame clones alone and lacks a portion of them. This table holds roughly 64,000 clones, roughly 92% found once. This sample was taken from a study of T cell changes during pregnancy in multiple sclerosis. The trim removed 2 bases at V and 10 bases at J, leaving 6 bases unmatched. Germline values: CDR1 MNHEY, CDR2 SMNVEV (reference sequence). CDR3 length: 16 residues. Sample: peripheral blood, taken in the second trimester of pregnancy. The clonotype was recovered from a female donor with multiple sclerosis, enrolled in a pregnancy study. This rearrangement joins TRBV27 to TRBJ2-3; 16 bases fit TRBD2. CDR3 nucleotides: TGTGCCAGCAGTTTACTTGGGACTAGCGGGAGGGAGCCGCAGTATTTT. Amino acids: CASSLLGTSGREPQYF.